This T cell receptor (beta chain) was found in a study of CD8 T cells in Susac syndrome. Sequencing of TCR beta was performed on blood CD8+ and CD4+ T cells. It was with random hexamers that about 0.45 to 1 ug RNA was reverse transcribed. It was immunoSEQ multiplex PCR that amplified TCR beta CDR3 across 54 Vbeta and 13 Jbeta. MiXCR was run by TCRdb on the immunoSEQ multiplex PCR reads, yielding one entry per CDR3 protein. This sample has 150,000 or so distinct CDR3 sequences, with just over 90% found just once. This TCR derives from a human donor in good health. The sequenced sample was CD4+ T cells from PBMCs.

CDR3: CASSFLAGGGGELFF. In DNA, the CDR3 is TGTGCCAGCAGCTTCCTAGCGGGGGGTGGCGGGGAGCTGTTTTTT. The rearrangement joins TRBV11-2 to TRBJ2-2, with 11 positions matching TRBD2. CDR1 is SGHAT and CDR2 is FQNNGV in the germline V gene. The V and J ends lost 3 bases and 7 bases, in that order; junction bases with no gene match: 4. The CDR3 runs 15 residues.